Described below is a single T cell receptor (beta chain) sequence and its context. Sequencing was performed with immunoSEQ multiplex PCR; in TCRdb, only in-frame clones are kept and a portion is missing. The data contain about 110,000 clones, 75% to 95% of them singletons. The data belong to a study of OX40 agonist ivuxolimab in advanced cancers. The germline gives CDR1 SGHNT, CDR2 YENEEA. The CDR3 is 13 amino acids. Trimming took 1 base from V and 3 from J, leaving 7 bases between them. The investigators sampled blood at baseline, at cycle 4 day 1, and at cycle 7 day 1. The V call is TRBV11-3, the J call TRBJ2-7; D is undetermined. The TCR sequence derives from an adult with an advanced solid tumor such as melanoma, head and neck, liver or kidney cancer. Sequenced material: CD4+ or CD8+ T cells sorted from blood, taken in a trial of the OX40 agonist ivuxolimab. In DNA form, the CDR3 reads TGTGCCAGCAGCTTAGGGCAGAACTACGAGCAGTACTTC. Encoded protein: CASSLGQNYEQYF. The complete variable domain, with remaining parts taken from reference TRBV11-3 and TRBJ2-7, reads EAGVVQSPRYKIIEKKQPVAFWCNPISGHNTLYWYLQNLGQGPELLIRYENEEAVDDSQLPKDRFSAERLKGVDSTLKIQPAELGDSAVYLCASSLGQNYEQYFGPGTRLTVT.